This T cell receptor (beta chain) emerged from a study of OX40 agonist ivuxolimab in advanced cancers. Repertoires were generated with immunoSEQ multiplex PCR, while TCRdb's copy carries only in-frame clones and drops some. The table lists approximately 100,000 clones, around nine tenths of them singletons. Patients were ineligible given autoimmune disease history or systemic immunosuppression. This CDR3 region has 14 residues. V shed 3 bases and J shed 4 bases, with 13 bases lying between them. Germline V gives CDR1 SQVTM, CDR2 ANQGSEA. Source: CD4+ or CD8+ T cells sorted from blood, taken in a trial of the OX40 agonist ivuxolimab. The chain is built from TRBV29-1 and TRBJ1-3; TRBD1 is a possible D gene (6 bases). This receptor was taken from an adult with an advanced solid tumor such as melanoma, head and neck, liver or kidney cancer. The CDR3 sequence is CSVEGATLGNTIYF. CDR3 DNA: TGCAGCGTTGAGGGGGCAACTCTCGGAAACACCATATATTTT.